This T cell receptor beta chain was sequenced in a study of human T cells and chemical hapten exposure (dated by TCRdb to the early 2020s). For the study in its entirety: For sensitization, 2% DPC in acetone was applied to a roughly 2 cm by roughly 2 cm area of upper inner arm skin. Peripheral blood TCR repertoire changes were tracked in vivo in alopecia patients during primary and secondary sensitization to the hapten diphenylcyclopropenone (DPC). Blood samples were taken from patients before sensitization (week 0) and then at 2, 6 and about 24 weeks after DPC sensitization. Patch testing was performed on the upper back with Finn chambers containing 0.01% DPC, and the patch tests were scored after 6 days according to International Contact Dermatitis Research Group standards. Libraries were pooled for sequencing, and variation in per-sample TCR yields was attributed mainly to small differences in library volumes within the pool. The patient cohort, mostly female, included alopecia areata with under or over 50% scalp involvement, alopecia totalis and alopecia universalis. For TCR sequencing, blood came from approximately 29 alopecia patients at anywhere from one to four time points (pre-sensitization, 2, 6 and 24 weeks). Throughout the roughly 23-week study period, patients were also given weekly therapeutic DPC doses on the scalp.

Libraries were made using RACE. The sequencer was a NextSeq 500. Library preparation attached unique molecular identifiers to individual cDNA molecules for quantitative, reproducible TCR counting. Each blood RNA sample was used to sequence both TCR alpha and TCR beta chains. The paper's data handling went like this. The median number of TCRs per sample was over 95,000, ranging from about 20,000 to 750,000. The Decombinator software suite was used to annotate V, J and CDR3 in the TCR reads. For the PS versus PT1 abundance plots, all samples were subsampled to the same number of TCRs (28,000). TCRs were defined as expanded if absent before sensitization and observed at least eight times at the 2-week time point. In TCRdb, the public reads were trimmed at Q25 with fastp and aligned with MiXCR, with productive beta chains retained. Every entry covers one CDR3 protein and lists the most common genes and DNA from its rows. The V and J calls were determined by TCRdb, not by the authors. The sample table holds about 64,000 distinct CDR3 sequences, of which 11% were seen once. The biggest ten clones account for less than 2.5% of the sample.

In the paper's terms, the time point label means: patch test 3, about 24 weeks after DPC sensitization. The treatment or condition label on this specimen signifies: therapeutic diphenylcyclopropenone sensitization with weekly scalp DPC. At each patch-test visit, blood was drawn before the patch test was applied. Patients were eligible if aged 18 to 70, diagnosed with alopecia and judged suitable for DPC therapy, and pregnant patients were excluded. Total RNA was extracted from unfractionated whole blood collected in Tempus Blood RNA tubes. Including cysteine and phenylalanine, the CDR3 has 15 amino acids. The read is trimmed to its CDR3 DNA, 45 bases read in frame from base 1. V is cut by 5 bases and J by 6 bases, and the space between the germline ends is 19 bases. CDR1 SGHTA and CDR2 FQGNSA are derived from the germline V gene. This clonotype was counted many times. The target of this receptor is not known. Per-base quality was not reported, and no clone a single base away is much larger than it.

Study-wide conclusions, independent of this receptor: All patients had alopecia, a presumed autoimmune disease, so their immune response might differ from that of healthy individuals. Significantly more large CDR3 similarity clusters were formed by expanded TCRs than by pre-sensitization or healthy control sets, consistent with antigen-driven responses. The number of PT1 expanded TCRs positively correlated with patch test score, significant at thresholds 8, 16 and 32 but not 4. DPC sensitization did not change the number of TCRs with a frequency above 1 in 1000, and there was no evidence of changes in global repertoire structure. After repeated subsampling, the strength of the expansion versus patch-test correlation and the threshold at which it became significant changed.

The material was whole blood, obtained in connection with sensitization to the hapten diphenylcyclopropenone (DPC). The V gene is TRBV7-2 and the J gene is TRBJ1-2; possibly the D gene is TRBD1, per 5 matching bases. The sequence came from a woman aged 25 to 45 with alopecia areata. Some clones in this sample may be carry-over from other donors' samples. The CDR3 loop reads CASSPRGLNLDGYTF. The DNA reads as follows: TGTGCCAGCAGCCCACGGGGACTGAACTTAGATGGCTACACCTTC.